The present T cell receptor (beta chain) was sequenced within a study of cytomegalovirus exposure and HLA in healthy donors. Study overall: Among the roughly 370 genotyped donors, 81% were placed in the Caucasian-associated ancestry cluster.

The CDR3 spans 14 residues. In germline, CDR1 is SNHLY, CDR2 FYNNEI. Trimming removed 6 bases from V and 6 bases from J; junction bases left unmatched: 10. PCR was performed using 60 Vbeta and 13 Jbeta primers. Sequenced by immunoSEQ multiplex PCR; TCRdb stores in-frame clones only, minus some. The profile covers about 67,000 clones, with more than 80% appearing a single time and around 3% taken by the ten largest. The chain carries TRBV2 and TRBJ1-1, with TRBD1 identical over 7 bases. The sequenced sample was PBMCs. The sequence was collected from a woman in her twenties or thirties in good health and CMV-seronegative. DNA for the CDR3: TGTGCCAGCAGGAAGGGGGCGCGGGACTCTGAAGCTTTCTTT. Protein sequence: CASRKGARDSEAFF.